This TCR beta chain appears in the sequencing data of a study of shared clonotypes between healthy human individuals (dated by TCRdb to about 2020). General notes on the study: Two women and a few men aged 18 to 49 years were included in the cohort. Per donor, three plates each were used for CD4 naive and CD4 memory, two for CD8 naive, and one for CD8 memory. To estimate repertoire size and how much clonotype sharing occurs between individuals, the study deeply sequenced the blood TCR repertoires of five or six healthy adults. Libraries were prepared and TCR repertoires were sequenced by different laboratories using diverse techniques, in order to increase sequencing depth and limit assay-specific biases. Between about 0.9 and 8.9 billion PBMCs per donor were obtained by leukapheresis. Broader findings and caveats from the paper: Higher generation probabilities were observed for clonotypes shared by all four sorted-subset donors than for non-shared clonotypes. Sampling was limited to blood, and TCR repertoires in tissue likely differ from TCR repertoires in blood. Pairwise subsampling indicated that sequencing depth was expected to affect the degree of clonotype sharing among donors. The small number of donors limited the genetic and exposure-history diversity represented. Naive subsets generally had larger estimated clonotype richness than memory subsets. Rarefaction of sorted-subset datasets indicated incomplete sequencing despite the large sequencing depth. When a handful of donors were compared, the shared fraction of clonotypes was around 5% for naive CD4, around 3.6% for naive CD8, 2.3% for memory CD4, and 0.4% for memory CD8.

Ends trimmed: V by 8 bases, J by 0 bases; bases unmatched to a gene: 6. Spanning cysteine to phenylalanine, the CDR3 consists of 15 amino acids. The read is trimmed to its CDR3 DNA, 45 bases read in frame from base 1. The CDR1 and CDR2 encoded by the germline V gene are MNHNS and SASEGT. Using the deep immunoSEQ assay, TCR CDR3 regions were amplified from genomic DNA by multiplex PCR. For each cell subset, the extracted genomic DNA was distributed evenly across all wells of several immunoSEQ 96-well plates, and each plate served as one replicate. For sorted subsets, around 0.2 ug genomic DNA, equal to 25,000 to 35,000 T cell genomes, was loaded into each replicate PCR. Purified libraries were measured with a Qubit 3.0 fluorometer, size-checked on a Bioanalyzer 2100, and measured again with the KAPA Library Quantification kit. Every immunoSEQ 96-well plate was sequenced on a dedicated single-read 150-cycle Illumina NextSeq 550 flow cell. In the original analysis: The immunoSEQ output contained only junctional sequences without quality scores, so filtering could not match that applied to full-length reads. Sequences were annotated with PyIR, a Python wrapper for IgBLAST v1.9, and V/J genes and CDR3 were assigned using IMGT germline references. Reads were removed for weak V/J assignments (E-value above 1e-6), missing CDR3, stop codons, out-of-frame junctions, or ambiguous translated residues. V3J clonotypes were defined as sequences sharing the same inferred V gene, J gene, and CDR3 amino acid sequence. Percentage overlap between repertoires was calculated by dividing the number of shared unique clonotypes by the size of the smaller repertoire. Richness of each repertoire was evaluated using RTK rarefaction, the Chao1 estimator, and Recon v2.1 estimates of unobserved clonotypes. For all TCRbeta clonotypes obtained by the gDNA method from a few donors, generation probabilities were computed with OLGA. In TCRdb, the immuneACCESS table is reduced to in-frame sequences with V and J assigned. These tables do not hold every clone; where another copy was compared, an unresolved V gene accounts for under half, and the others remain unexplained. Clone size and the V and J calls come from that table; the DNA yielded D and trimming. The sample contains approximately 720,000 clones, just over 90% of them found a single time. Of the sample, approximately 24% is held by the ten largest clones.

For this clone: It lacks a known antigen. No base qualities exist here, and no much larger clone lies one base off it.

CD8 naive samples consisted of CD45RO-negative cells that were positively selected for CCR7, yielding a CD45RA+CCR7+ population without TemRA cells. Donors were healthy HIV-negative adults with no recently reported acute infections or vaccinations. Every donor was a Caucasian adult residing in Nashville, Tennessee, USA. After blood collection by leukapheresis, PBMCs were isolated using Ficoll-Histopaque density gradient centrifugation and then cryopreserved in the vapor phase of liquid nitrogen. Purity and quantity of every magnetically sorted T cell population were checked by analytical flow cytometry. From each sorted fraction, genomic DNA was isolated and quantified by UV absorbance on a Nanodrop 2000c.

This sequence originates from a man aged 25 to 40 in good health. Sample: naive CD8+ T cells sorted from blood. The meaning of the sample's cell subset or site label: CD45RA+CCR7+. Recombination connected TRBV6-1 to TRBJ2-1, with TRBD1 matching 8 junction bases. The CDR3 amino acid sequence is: CASSKTGVSYNEQFF. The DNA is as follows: TGTGCCAGCTCAAAGACAGGGGTCTCCTACAATGAGCAGTTCTTC.